These T cell receptor beta chains were read from a single sample in a study of shared clonotypes between healthy human individuals. The assay was immunoSEQ multiplex PCR, and TCRdb's table has in-frame clones only and misses some. The sample lists 1,400,000 or so clones; approximately 98.5% were seen once. The specimen was naive CD4+ T cells sorted from blood. The source is a man younger than 45 in good health. The CDR3 runs from the conserved cysteine through the conserved F or W. A D gene is named only where the DNA matches it firmly. Clone size, where shown, is once, few, many, or a class for clones that have expanded.

j_call: TRBJ1-5; v_call: TRBV28; clone_size: .; d_call: .; cdr3_length: 13; cdr3_aa: CASSLVVSQPQHF; cdr3_nt: TGTGCCAGCAGTTTGGTGGTAAGTCAGCCCCAGCATTTT
j_call: TRBJ1-1; v_call: TRBV28; clone_size: .; d_call: .; cdr3_length: 13; cdr3_aa: CASVETARSEAFF; cdr3_nt: TGTGCCAGCGTTGAGACAGCTAGGTCAGAAGCTTTCTTT
j_call: TRBJ2-1; v_call: TRBV19; clone_size: .; d_call: TRBD1; cdr3_length: 15; cdr3_aa: CASTPRDRLYNEQFF; cdr3_nt: TGTGCCAGTACCCCCCGGGACAGGTTATACAATGAGCAGTTCTTC
j_call: TRBJ1-4; v_call: TRBV6-5; clone_size: .; d_call: .; cdr3_length: 13; cdr3_aa: CGTSLSRNEKLFF; cdr3_nt: TGCGGAACCAGTTTGTCCCGCAATGAAAAACTGTTTTTT
j_call: TRBJ2-4; v_call: TRBV5-1; clone_size: .; d_call: TRBD2; cdr3_length: 16; cdr3_aa: CASSHGGGTVENIQYF; cdr3_nt: TGCGCCAGCAGCCACGGGGGAGGGACCGTGGAAAACATTCAGTACTTC
j_call: TRBJ2-3; v_call: TRBV5-1; clone_size: .; d_call: .; cdr3_length: 16; cdr3_aa: CASSPMTGTSTDTQYF; cdr3_nt: TGCGCCAGCAGCCCTATGACAGGGACTAGTACAGATACGCAGTATTTT
j_call: TRBJ2-1; v_call: TRBV1; clone_size: .; d_call: .; cdr3_length: 17; cdr3_aa: CTSSQGLGGSSYNEQFF; cdr3_nt: TGCACCAGCAGCCAGGGGCTTGGCGGGAGCTCCTACAATGAGCAGTTCTTC
j_call: TRBJ1-5; v_call: TRBV10-3; clone_size: .; d_call: .; cdr3_length: 15; cdr3_aa: CAISESGTGNQPQHF; cdr3_nt: TGTGCCATCAGTGAGTCCGGGACTGGCAATCAGCCCCAGCATTTT
j_call: TRBJ2-7; v_call: TRBV10-2; clone_size: .; d_call: .; cdr3_length: 13; cdr3_aa: CASREGFSSEQYF; cdr3_nt: TGCGCCAGCAGGGAGGGTTTCTCGTCCGAGCAGTACTTC
j_call: TRBJ2-1; v_call: TRBV5-8; clone_size: once; d_call: .; cdr3_length: 13; cdr3_aa: CASSLGQWNEQFF; cdr3_nt: TGTGCCAGCAGCTTGGGGCAGTGGAATGAGCAGTTCTTC
j_call: TRBJ2-1; v_call: TRBV5-1; clone_size: .; d_call: .; cdr3_length: 14; cdr3_aa: CASTIQGSANEQFF; cdr3_nt: TGCGCCAGCACCATACAGGGAAGTGCCAATGAGCAGTTCTTC
j_call: TRBJ1-1; v_call: TRBV14; clone_size: .; d_call: .; cdr3_length: 15; cdr3_aa: CASSRHARINTEAFF; cdr3_nt: TGTGCCAGCAGCCGTCATGCCAGGATCAACACTGAAGCTTTCTTT
j_call: TRBJ2-7; v_call: TRBV6-1; clone_size: .; d_call: .; cdr3_length: 14; cdr3_aa: CASSELQSSYEQYF; cdr3_nt: TGTGCCAGCAGTGAACTGCAGAGCTCCTACGAGCAGTACTTC